A single sample is the source of the 5 T cell receptor beta chains below, sequenced in a study of response to subunit inactivated influenza vaccine. MiXCR was run by TCRdb on the RT-PCR reads, yielding one entry per CDR3 protein. The sample yields roughly 790,000 distinct CDR3 sequences, around 21% seen once. The sequencing here drew on PBMCs from blood, taken about 5 days after vaccination. Source of these receptors: a man aged 50-59 years who received an inactivated influenza vaccine.

This clonotype was counted between two and nine times. The gene calls are TRBV29-1 and TRBJ2-6; no clear D. The ends were cut back, 6 bases at V and 0 bases at J, with 9 bases in the middle. Germline values: CDR1 SQVTM, CDR2 ANQGSEA. This CDR3 has 14 amino acids. CDR3 nucleotide sequence: TGCAGCGTGTTGACGGACTCTGGGGCCAACGTCCTGACTTTC. Residues: CSVLTDSGANVLTF.

This clonotype was observed a few times. This rearrangement joins TRBV7-2 to TRBJ2-3; D uncertain. Trimming removed 2 bases from V and 1 base from J, with 10 bases in between. This CDR3 contains 15 residues. CDR1 is SGHTA, CDR2 FQGNSA, per germline. The CDR3 protein is CASSLSRFGTDTQYF. The CDR3 DNA sequence: TGTGCCAGCAGCTTAAGTAGATTTGGCACAGATACGCAGTATTTT.

In this sample, this clonotype turned up many times. The J gene is TRBJ1-2, the V gene TRBV6-1, with TRBD1 matching 7 bases. V lost 6 bases to trimming and J lost 4 bases; unmatched junction nucleotides: 11. Per germline, CDR1 MNHNS and CDR2 SASEGT. CDR3 length: 15 residues. In nucleotides, the CDR3 is TGTGCCAGCAGACCACAGGGGTCGCATGGCTATGGCTACACCTTC. It encodes CASRPQGSHGYGYTF.

This clonotype was detected only a few times. The CDR3 DNA reads TGTGCCAGCAGCTTGGCTAGCGGGGGGGCCTTTGGTGAGCAGTTCTTC. This sequence encodes CASSLASGGAFGEQFF. This chain connects TRBV5-5 to TRBJ2-1; 12 bases are a match to TRBD2. The CDR3 runs to 16 residues. V was pared by 0 bases and J by 9 bases, with 7 bases of the junction left unmatched. Looked up from germline, CDR1 is SGHKS and CDR2 is YYEKEE (reference sequence). The full variable domain, in which reference TRBV5-5 and TRBJ2-1 provide the parts outside the CDR3, is DAGVTQSPTHLIKTRGQQVTLRCSPISGHKSVSWYQQVLGQGPQFIFQYYEKEERGRGNFPDRFSARQFPNYSSELNVNALLLGDSALYLCASSLASGGAFGEQFFGPGTRLTVL.

CDR3 sequence: CASTPGQYNQPQHF. CDR3 in DNA: TGTGCCAGTACACCGGGACAGTATAATCAGCCCCAGCATTTT. The chain couples TRBV19 to TRBJ1-5, with TRBD1 matching over 7 bases. CDR1 and CDR2 (germline): LNHDA, SQIVND (reference sequence). The ends lost 7 bases at V and 4 bases at J; junction bases unmatched: 7. This CDR3 has 14 amino acids.